Presented here are 6 T cell receptor beta chains from one specimen sequenced in a study of T-cell reconstitution after alpha-beta-depleted transplantation in children (dated by TCRdb to between 2015 and 2016). Interpreted using the paper, the treatment or condition label stands for: allogeneic hematopoietic cell transplantation with graft depleted of TCRalphabeta T cells and CD19 B cells. Library construction relied on PCR. The instrument was an Illumina HiSeq 2500. To normalize quantification of the TCRbeta repertoire, the TCR libraries were built with molecular barcoding that relied on unique molecular identifiers. The raw public data were reprocessed by TCRdb itself: fastp quality trimming at Q25, MiXCR clonotype calling, in-frame beta chains only. Under each unique CDR3 protein, matching rows form one entry showing the most common genes and DNA. The sample table records some 220,000 distinct CDR3 sequences; around 9.9% of these occur just once. Of the sample, 28% is held by the ten largest clones.

The sequences come from PBMCs, collected before TCRalphabeta/CD19-depleted stem cell transplant. These receptors originate from a child under two years old with acute myeloid leukemia, due to receive a stem cell transplant.

This clonotype was seen ten or more times. The J gene is TRBJ1-6, the V gene TRBV11-2; D gene ambiguous. CDR3 length: 16 residues. Trimming shortened V by 1 base and J by 9 bases, and 16 bases separated the two germline ends. Germline values: CDR1 SGHAT, CDR2 FQNNGV. The CDR3 region is CASSLAQEVFSSPLHF. Here the CDR3 DNA reads TGTGCCAGCAGCTTAGCGCAGGAGGTATTTAGTTCACCCCTCCACTTT.

The table lists this clonotype with many counts. The CDR3 spells CASSLVGTGTYNEQFF. CDR3 DNA sequence: TGTGCCAGCAGCTTAGTCGGGACAGGTACATACAATGAGCAGTTCTTC. This chain links TRBV7-2 with TRBJ2-1; 8 nucleotides align to TRBD1. Unmatched junction bases numbered 6, after V lost 1 base and J lost 4 bases. The CDR3 is 16 residues long. Germline lookup yields CDR1 SGHTA and CDR2 FQGNSA.

This clonotype came up many times. The V and J genes are TRBV15 and TRBJ2-3; possibly TRBD2 for D (6 bases). Germline CDR1 and CDR2: LNHNV and YYDKDF (reference sequence). V dropped 0 bases and J dropped 0 bases, with 16 bases sitting between them. The length of the CDR3 is 18 residues. The CDR3 nucleotides read TGTGCCACCAGCAGAGAAAGTGTAGTGAGCGGGAGCACAGATACGCAGTATTTT. Its protein product is CATSRESVVSGSTDTQYF.

This clonotype was detected ten times or more. The chain carries TRBV5-1 and TRBJ2-5; D unclear. The germline V gene has CDR1 SGHRS and CDR2 YFSETQ. The V gene lost 0 bases and the J gene lost 4 bases, with 4 bases spanning the gap. The CDR3 sequence is 12 residues long. CDR3 amino acids: CASSLEVETQYF. CDR3 nucleotide sequence: TGCGCCAGCAGCTTGGAGGTAGAGACCCAGTACTTC.

The sample holds many counts of this clonotype. This rearrangement joins TRBV12-3 or TRBV12-4 to TRBJ1-5; perhaps TRBD1 as D (5 bases). The CDR3 runs to 12 residues. V was cut by 4 bases and J by 7 bases, with 8 bases left in between. CDR3 region: CASSSTDQPQHF. The CDR3 region has the DNA TGTGCCAGCAGTTCGACAGACCAGCCCCAGCATTTT.

Many counts were recorded for this clonotype. V and J are TRBV4-3 and TRBJ2-7; D possibly corresponds to TRBD1 (6 bases). Trimming removed 4 bases from V and 4 bases from J, with 14 bases in between. Germline values: CDR1 LGHNA, CDR2 YSLEER. The CDR3 runs 14 residues. This CDR3 reads CASSRDRSSYEQYF. The CDR3 DNA reads TGCGCCAGCAGCCGAGACAGGTCCTCTTACGAGCAGTACTTC.